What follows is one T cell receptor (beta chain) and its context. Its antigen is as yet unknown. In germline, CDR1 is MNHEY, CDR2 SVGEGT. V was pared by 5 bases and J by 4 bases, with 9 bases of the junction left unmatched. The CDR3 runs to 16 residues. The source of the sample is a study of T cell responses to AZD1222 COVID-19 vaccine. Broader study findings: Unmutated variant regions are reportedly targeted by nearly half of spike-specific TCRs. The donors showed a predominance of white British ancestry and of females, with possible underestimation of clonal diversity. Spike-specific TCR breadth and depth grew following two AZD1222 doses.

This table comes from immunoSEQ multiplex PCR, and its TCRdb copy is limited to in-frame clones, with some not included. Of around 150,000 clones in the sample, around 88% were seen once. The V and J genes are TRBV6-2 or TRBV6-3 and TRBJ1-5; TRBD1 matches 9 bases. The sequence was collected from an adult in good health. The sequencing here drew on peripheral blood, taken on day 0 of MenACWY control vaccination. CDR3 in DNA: TGTGCCAGCAGTCAACACCCGGGACAGGGAAATCAGCCCCAGCATTTT. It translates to CASSQHPGQGNQPQHF.